One T cell receptor (beta chain) is described in this entry. The record originates from a study of control samples from healthy donors and cancer patients. Libraries were prepared by immunoSEQ multiplex PCR; TCRdb keeps only in-frame clonotypes and omits some of them. The sample shows some 140,000 clones, about 94% of them seen only once. Germline values: CDR1 SQVTM, CDR2 ANQGSEA. Deletions cut 6 bases from V and 12 bases from J, with 15 bases between. The CDR3 is 11 amino acids. This receptor was identified in a man aged 35-49 years in good health. The rearrangement joins TRBV29-1 to TRBJ2-1, with D perhaps TRBD2 (6 bases). Material: blood. The CDR3 coding sequence is TGCAGCGTGGTTCGGGACTTTGGGCAGTTCTTC. It specifies CSVVRDFGQFF.